Listed here are 15 T cell receptor beta chains from one sample, sequenced in a study of blood T cell repertoires in COVID-19 (TCRdb year 2020). Library generation was performed with the immunoSEQ multiplex PCR assay. Held by TCRdb, this immuneACCESS table contains in-frame sequences only and omits some clones. Under half of the omission traces to an unresolved V gene where checked; the cause of the rest is unknown. This sample lists about 59,000 clones; roughly 78% were detected once. The top ten constitute more than 3% of the sample. The sample comprised peripheral blood. Receptor source: a man aged 55 to 69 with acute or convalescent COVID-19.

This CDR3 is CASSMRRSSYNEQFF. The CDR3 nucleotides read TGTGCCAGCAGTATGCGGAGGAGCTCCTACAATGAGCAGTTCTTC. The chain links TRBV28 to TRBJ2-1; TRBD2 is a possible D gene (5 bases). The CDR3 loop spans 15 amino acids. Germline lookup yields CDR1 MDHEN and CDR2 SYDVKM. V dropped 5 bases and J dropped 0 bases, with 11 bases sitting between them.

The CDR3 DNA reads as TGTGCCAGCAGGGAATGGGGGACTAGCGGTTACAATGAGCAGTTCTTC. It codes for CASREWGTSGYNEQFF. J is TRBJ2-1 and V is TRBV27; 11 bases line up with TRBD2. Trimming cost V 6 bases and J 4 bases; bases outside gene matches: 8. CDR1 and CDR2 from the germline V gene are MNHEY and SMNVEV (reference sequence). The CDR3 extends over 16 amino acids.

V is TRBV28 and J is TRBJ2-1; 10 bases fit TRBD2. CDR1 is MDHEN, CDR2 SYDVKM, per germline. The CDR3 totals 15 residues. J lost 2 bases, V lost 9 bases, and 7 bases had no gene match. This CDR3 is CASSDSGRTYNEQFF. For the CDR3, the DNA is TGTGCCAGTTCCGATAGCGGGAGGACCTACAATGAGCAGTTCTTC.

V usage is TRBV11-2 and J usage is TRBJ2-2; TRBD2 aligns across 15 bases. The CDR3 has 16 amino acids. Germline CDR1 SGHAT, CDR2 FQNNGV. Trimming took 5 bases from V and 6 from J; bases not matched to a gene: 4. CDR3 nucleotide sequence: TGTGCCAGCAGCCGGGGACTAGCGGGAGGCCCCGGGGAGCTGTTTTTT. Translation: CASSRGLAGGPGELFF.

This chain uses TRBV14 with TRBJ2-1; a weak D match, TRBD1 (5 bases). CDR1 is SGHDN, CDR2 FVKESK, per germline. V was shortened by 2 bases and J by 0 bases, with 8 bases between the two germline ends. This CDR3 spans 15 amino acids. CDR3 region: CASSQQGSSYNEQFF. The DNA for the CDR3 is TGTGCCAGCAGCCAACAGGGAAGCTCCTACAATGAGCAGTTCTTC.

This clone was counted a single time. V is TRBV28 and J is TRBJ2-7, with a tentative D call TRBD1 (7 bases). Germline V gives CDR1 MDHEN, CDR2 SYDVKM. Deletions cut 1 base from V and 1 base from J, with 17 bases between. CDR3 size: 17 residues. The CDR3 spells CASSLLGLSGGSYEQYF. The CDR3 nucleotides read TGTGCCAGCAGTTTATTAGGGTTGTCAGGGGGGTCCTACGAGCAGTACTTC.

This clone was found once. The V and J genes are TRBV9 and TRBJ1-3, with no clear D. This CDR3 spans 15 amino acids. Germline CDR1 SGDLS, CDR2 YYNGEE. Between the trimmed V and J ends, which lost 4 bases and 1 base, there was a span of 12 bases. The CDR3, as DNA: TGTGCCAGCAGCCCCCTTGGAGCTTCTGGAAACACCATATATTTT. This encodes CASSPLGASGNTIYF.

The rearrangement uses TRBV4-1 and TRBJ2-7; 8 nucleotides agree with TRBD2. In germline, CDR1 is MGHRA, CDR2 YSYEKL. CDR3 length: 17 residues. With 2 bases clipped from V and 8 bases from J, the junction kept 17 bases outside the gene matches. CDR3 DNA sequence: TGCGCCAGCAGCCAATTGGACCTAGGATTCGGGGGGGGCCAGCAGTACTTC. Its translation: CASSQLDLGFGGGQQYF.

The chain joins TRBV5-4 to TRBJ1-1; D unresolved. The V and J ends lost 1 base and 6 bases respectively, with 13 bases between them. CDR1 and CDR2 from the germline V gene are SGHNT and YYREEE (reference sequence). CDR3 size: 14 residues. The CDR3 sequence is CASSLSGSTSEAFF. In DNA, the CDR3 is TGTGCCAGCAGCTTGAGCGGATCAACTTCTGAAGCTTTCTTT.

V and J are TRBV30 and TRBJ2-5; D unresolved. CDR1 is GTSNPN and CDR2 is SVGIG in the germline V gene (reference sequence). V was pared by 1 base and J by 4 bases, with 10 bases between. The CDR3 loop spans 13 amino acids. As DNA, the CDR3 is TGTGCCTGGAGTGGATTGTCAGTAGAGACCCAGTACTTC. Protein: CAWSGLSVETQYF.

The chain carries TRBV24-1 and TRBJ1-4; D unclear. This CDR3 contains 14 residues. Trimming pared 5 bases from V and 8 bases from J, leaving 14 bases between. Germline CDR1 and CDR2: KGHDR and SFDVKD. The CDR3 loop reads CATSAALGEEKLFF. CDR3 DNA: TGTGCCACCAGTGCTGCACTCGGGGAAGAAAAACTGTTTTTT.

The genes are TRBV12-3 or TRBV12-4 and TRBJ1-3; D is ambiguous. CDR3 length: 13 amino acids. With 4 bases removed from V and 4 bases from J, the gap between germline ends came to 8 bases. CDR3 sequence reads: CASSSQSGNTIYF. The CDR3 nucleotides read TGTGCCAGCAGTTCCCAGTCGGGAAACACCATATATTTT.

The chain carries TRBV10-3 and TRBJ1-1, with TRBD1 matching 7 bases. The CDR3 sequence is 11 residues long. In germline, CDR1 is ENHRY, CDR2 SYGVKD. The trim removed 10 bases at V and 4 bases at J, leaving 3 bases unmatched. For the CDR3, the DNA is TGTGCCACCTCAGGGGGCACTGAAGCTTTCTTT. This codes for CATSGGTEAFF.

Details on this clone: One junction end does not reproduce the germline sequence, and a read error may be involved. The chain carries TRBV24-1 and TRBJ2-6; 7 bases line up with TRBD1. This CDR3 has 17 amino acids. The germline CDR1 and CDR2 sequences are KGHDR and SFDVKD. As DNA, the CDR3 is TGTGCCACCAGTGATGGACAGGCTTCCTCTGAGGCCAACGTCCTGACTTTC. As protein: CATSDGQASSEANVLTF.

This chain uses TRBV15 with TRBJ2-1; 11 nucleotides align to TRBD2. CDR1 and CDR2 (germline): LNHNV, YYDKDF (reference sequence). After removal of 1 base from V and 7 bases from J, the junction contained 0 bases not matched to a gene. The CDR3 totals 14 residues. For the CDR3, the DNA is TGTGCCACCAGCAGAGGACTAGCGGGAAATGAGCAGTTCTTC. Translated, it gives CATSRGLAGNEQFF.